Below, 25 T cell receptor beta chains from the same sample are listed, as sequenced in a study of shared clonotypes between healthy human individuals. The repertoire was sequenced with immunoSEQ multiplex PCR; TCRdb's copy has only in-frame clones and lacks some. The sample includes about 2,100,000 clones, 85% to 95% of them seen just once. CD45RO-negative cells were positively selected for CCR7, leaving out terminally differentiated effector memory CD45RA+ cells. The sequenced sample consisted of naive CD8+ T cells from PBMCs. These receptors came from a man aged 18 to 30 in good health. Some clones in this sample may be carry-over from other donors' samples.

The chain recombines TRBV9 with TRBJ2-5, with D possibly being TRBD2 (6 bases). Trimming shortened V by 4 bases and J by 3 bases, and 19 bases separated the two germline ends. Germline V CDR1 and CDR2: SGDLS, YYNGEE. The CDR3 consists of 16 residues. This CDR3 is CASSSPESGGKETQYF. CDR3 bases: TGTGCCAGCAGCTCCCCTGAATCGGGCGGGAAAGAGACCCAGTACTTC.

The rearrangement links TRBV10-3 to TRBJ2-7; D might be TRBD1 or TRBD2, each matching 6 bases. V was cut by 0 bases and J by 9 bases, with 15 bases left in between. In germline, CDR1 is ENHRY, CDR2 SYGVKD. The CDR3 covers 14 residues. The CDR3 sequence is CAISESTPGAWQYF. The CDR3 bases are TGTGCCATCAGTGAGTCGACCCCGGGGGCCTGGCAGTACTTC.

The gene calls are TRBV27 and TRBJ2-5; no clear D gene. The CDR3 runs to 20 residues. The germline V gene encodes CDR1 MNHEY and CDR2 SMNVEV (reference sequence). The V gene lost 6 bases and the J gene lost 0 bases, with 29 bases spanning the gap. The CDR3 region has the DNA TGTGCCAGCAGATCGGGTTTGGGCCAACGGGCTCCCATGTACCAAGAGACCCAGTACTTC. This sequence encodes CASRSGLGQRAPMYQETQYF.

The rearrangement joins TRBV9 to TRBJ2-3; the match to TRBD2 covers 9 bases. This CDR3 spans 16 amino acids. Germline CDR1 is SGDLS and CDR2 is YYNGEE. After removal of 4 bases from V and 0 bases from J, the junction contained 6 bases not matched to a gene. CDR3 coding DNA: TGTGCCAGCAGCAAGAGGCTAGCGGGGAGCACAGATACGCAGTATTTT. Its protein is CASSKRLAGSTDTQYF.

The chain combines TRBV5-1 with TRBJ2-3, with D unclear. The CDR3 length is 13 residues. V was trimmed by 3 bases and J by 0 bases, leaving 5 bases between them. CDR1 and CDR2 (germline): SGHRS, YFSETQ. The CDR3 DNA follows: TGCGCCAGCAGCTGGCATAGCACAGATACGCAGTATTTT. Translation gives CASSWHSTDTQYF.

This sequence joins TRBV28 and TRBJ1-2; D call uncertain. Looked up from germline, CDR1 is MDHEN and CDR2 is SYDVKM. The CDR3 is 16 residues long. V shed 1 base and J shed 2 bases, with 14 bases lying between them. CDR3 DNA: TGTGCCAGCAGTTTATTGTCAGCTTATTTCAACTATGGCTACACCTTC. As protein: CASSLLSAYFNYGYTF.

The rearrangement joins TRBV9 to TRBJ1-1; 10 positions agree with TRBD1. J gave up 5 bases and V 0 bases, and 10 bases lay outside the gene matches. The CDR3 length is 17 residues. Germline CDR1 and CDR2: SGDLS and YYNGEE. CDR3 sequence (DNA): TGTGCCAGCAGCGTAGGGGACAGGGGAGGTTGGTATACTGAAGCTTTCTTT. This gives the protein CASSVGDRGGWYTEAFF.

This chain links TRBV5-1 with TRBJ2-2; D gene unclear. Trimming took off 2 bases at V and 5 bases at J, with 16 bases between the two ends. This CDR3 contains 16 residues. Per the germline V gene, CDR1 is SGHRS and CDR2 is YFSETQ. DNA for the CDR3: TGCGCCAGCAGCTTTATACCCCAACTAACTACCGGGGAGCTGTTTTTT. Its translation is CASSFIPQLTTGELFF.

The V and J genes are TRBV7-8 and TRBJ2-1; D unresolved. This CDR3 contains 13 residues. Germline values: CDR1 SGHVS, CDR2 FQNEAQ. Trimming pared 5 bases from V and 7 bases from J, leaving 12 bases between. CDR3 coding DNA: TGTGCCAGCAGCCATACGAGTGGTAATGAGCAGTTCTTC. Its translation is CASSHTSGNEQFF.

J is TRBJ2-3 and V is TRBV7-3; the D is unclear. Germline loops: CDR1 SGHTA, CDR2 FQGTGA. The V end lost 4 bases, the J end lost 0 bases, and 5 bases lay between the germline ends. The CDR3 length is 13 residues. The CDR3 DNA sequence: TGTGCCAGCAGCTCCGTGAGCACAGATACGCAGTATTTT. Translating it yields CASSSVSTDTQYF.

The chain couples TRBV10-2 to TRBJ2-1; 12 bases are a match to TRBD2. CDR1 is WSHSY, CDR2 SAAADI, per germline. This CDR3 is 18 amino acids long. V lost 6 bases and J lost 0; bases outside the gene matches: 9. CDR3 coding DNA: TGCGCCAGCAGCCGAACGGGACTAGCGGGTAGCTCCTACAATGAGCAGTTCTTC. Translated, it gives CASSRTGLAGSSYNEQFF.

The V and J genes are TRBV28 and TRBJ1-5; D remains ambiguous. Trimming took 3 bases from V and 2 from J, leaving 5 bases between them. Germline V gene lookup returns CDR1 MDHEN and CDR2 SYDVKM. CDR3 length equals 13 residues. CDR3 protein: CASSFARNQPQHF. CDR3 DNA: TGTGCCAGCAGTTTCGCACGCAATCAGCCCCAGCATTTT.

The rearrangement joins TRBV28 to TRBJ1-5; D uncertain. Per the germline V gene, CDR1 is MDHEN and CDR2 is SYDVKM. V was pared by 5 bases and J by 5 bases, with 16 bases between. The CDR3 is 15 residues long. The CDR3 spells CASSPSRVGDQPQHF. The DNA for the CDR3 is TGTGCCAGCAGTCCCTCAAGGGTCGGCGATCAGCCCCAGCATTTT.

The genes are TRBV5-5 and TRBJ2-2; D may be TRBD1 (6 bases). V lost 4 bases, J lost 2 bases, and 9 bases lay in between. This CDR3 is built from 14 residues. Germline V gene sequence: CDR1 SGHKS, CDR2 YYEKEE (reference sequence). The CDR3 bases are TGTGCCAGCAGCCGGGACACCAACACCGGGGAGCTGTTTTTT. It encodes CASSRDTNTGELFF.

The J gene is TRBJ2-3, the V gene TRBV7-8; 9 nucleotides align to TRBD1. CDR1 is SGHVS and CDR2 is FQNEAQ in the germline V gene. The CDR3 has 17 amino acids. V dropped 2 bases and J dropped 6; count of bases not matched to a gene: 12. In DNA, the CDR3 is TGTGCCAGCAGCTTAATTCGGGGACAGGGAGCATGGGATACGCAGTATTTT. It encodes CASSLIRGQGAWDTQYF. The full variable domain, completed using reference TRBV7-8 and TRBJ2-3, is GAGVSQSPRYKVAKRGQDVALRCDPISGHVSLFWYQQALGQGPEFLTYFQNEAQLDKSGLPSDRFFAERPEGSVSTLKIQRTQQEDSAVYLCASSLIRGQGAWDTQYFGPGTRLTVL.

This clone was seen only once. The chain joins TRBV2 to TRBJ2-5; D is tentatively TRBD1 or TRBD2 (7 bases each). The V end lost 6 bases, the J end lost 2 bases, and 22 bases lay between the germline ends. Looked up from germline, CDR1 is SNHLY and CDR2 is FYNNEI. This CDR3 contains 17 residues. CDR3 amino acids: CASRQGRLAVPQETQYF. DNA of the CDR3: TGTGCCAGCAGACAGGGGAGGCTAGCGGTACCACAAGAGACCCAGTACTTC.

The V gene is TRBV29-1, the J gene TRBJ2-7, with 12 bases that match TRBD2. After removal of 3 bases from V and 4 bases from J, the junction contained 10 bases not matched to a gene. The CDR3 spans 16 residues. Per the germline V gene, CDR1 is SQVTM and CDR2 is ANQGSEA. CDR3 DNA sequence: TGCAGCGTTGACGCAACTGGGACTAGCGGGCGGTACGAGCAGTACTTC. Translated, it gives CSVDATGTSGRYEQYF.

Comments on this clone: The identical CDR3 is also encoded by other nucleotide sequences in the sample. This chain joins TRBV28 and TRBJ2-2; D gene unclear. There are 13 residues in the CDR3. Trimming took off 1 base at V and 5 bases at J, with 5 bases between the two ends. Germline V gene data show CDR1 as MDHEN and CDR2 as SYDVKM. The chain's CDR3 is CASSLSPTGELFF. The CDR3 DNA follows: TGTGCCAGCAGTTTATCGCCGACCGGGGAGCTGTTTTTT.

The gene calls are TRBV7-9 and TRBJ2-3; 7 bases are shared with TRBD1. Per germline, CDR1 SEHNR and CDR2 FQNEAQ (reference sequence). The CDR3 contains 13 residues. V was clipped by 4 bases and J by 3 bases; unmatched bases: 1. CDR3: CASSSTGTDTQYF. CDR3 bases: TGTGCCAGCAGCTCGACAGGGACAGATACGCAGTATTTT.

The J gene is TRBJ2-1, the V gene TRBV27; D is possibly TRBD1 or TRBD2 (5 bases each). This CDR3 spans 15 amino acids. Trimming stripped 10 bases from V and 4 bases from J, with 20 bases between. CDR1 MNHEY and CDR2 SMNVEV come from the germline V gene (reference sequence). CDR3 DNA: TGTGCCACTAATTTGGGGGATGGGGTTTACAATGAGCAGTTCTTC. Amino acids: CATNLGDGVYNEQFF.

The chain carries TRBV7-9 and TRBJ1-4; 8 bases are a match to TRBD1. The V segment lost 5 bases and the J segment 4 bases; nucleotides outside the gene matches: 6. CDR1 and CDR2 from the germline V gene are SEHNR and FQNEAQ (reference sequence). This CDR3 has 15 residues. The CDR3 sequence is CASSAIQGVNEKLFF. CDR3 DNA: TGTGCCAGCAGCGCCATACAGGGGGTTAATGAAAAACTGTTTTTT. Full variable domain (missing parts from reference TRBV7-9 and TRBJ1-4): DTGVSQNPRHKITKRGQNVTFRCDPISEHNRLYWYRQTLGQGPEFLTYFQNEAQLEKSRLLSDRFSAERPKGSFSTLEIQRTEQGDSAMYLCASSAIQGVNEKLFFGSGTQLSVL.

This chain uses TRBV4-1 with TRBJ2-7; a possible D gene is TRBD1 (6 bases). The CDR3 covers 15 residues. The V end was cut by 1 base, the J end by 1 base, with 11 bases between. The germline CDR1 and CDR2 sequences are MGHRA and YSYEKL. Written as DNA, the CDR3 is TGCGCCAGCAGCCAAGCCACAGGGTCATCCTACGAGCAGTACTTC. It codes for CASSQATGSSYEQYF.

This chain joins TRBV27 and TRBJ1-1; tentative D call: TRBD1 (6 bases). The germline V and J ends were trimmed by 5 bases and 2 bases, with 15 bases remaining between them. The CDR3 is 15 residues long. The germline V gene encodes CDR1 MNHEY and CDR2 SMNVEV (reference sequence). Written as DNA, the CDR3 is TGTGCCAGCAGTCCGACAACGGGGGCAAACACTGAAGCTTTCTTT. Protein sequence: CASSPTTGANTEAFF.

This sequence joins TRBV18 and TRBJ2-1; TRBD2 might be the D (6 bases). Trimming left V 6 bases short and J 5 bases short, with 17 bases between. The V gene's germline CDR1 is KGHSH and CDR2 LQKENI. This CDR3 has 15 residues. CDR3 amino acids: CASSPPGVGDNEQFF. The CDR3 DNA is TGTGCCAGCTCCCCGCCGGGAGTGGGGGACAATGAGCAGTTCTTC. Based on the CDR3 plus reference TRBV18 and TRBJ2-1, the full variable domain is NAGVMQNPRHLVRRRGQEARLRCSPMKGHSHVYWYRQLPEEGLKFMVYLQKENIIDESGMPKERFSAEFPKEGPSILRIQQVVRGDSAAYFCASSPPGVGDNEQFFGPGTRLTVL.

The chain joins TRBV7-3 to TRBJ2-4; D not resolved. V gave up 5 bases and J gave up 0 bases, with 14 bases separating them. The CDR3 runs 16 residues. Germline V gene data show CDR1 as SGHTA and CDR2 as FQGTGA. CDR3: CASSISVAAAKNIQYF. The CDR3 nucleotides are TGTGCCAGCAGCATAAGCGTGGCGGCAGCCAAAAACATTCAGTACTTC.